This TCR beta chain is drawn from a study of CD8+ T cells in alopecia areata. Across the study: It was oral tofacitinib, at 5 to 10 mg twice daily, that treated patients received.

General study points: In patients, TCRs were shared less clearly than in mice, and HLA may possibly be involved.

Both peripheral blood and punch biopsies of lesional scalp skin were obtained from patients who had alopecia areata. With regard to this clone: What it recognizes is unknown.

Following extraction, RNA underwent reverse transcription to cDNA, which served as the sequencing template. TCRdb's table, derived via immunoSEQ multiplex PCR, lists solely in-frame clones and lacks some. The repertoire holds fewer than 200,000 clones, 50% to 60% seen once, with roughly 14% in the top ten. Trimming removed 5 bases from V and 7 bases from J, with 18 bases in between. The germline CDR1 and CDR2 sequences are SEHNR and FQNEAQ (reference sequence). This CDR3 comprises 15 residues. The TCR sequence derives from a human donor with alopecia areata. The chain recombines TRBV7-9 with TRBJ2-1; the D gene is possibly TRBD2 (5 bases). Sequences were derived from CD4+ T cells sorted from blood, sampled at week 0. The CDR3 loop reads CASSTQSLRGNEQFF. The CDR3 region has the DNA TGTGCCAGCAGCACACAATCTCTGCGAGGGAATGAGCAGTTCTTC.